Presented here are 22 T cell receptor beta chains from one specimen sequenced in a study of blood T cells in healthy people across ages. A sample-barcoded 5' primer and a J-beta primer mix were used in a second PCR of about 7 to 12 cycles. Each CDR3 protein is one row after TCRdb ran MiXCR on the 5' RACE reads. The table records 1.5 million to 2 million distinct CDR3 sequences, under 30% of them present only once. The sequencing input was blood. The source of these receptors is a woman in her twenties or thirties in good health.

This clonotype was picked up a small number of times. Germline is not matched at one junction end, which may reflect a read error. This sequence joins TRBV6-5 and TRBJ1-2; TRBD1 agrees at 9 bases. Germline V gene data show CDR1 as MNHEY and CDR2 as SVGAGI. There are 15 residues in the CDR3. The CDR3 DNA reads as TGTGCCAGCAGTCCAAGCGGACAGGGGAGCGATGGCTACACTTTC. It translates to CASSPSGQGSDGYTF.

This chain joins TRBV5-1 and TRBJ2-7; D remains unclear. Germline CDR1 SGHRS, CDR2 YFSETQ. The CDR3 runs to 15 residues. The CDR3 region has the DNA TGCGCCAGCAGCTTGTCCCCGGGCATGTCCTACGAGCAGTCTGTC. It specifies CASSLSPGMSYEQSV.

In this sample, this clonotype turned up a few times. This sequence joins TRBV6-2 or TRBV6-3 and TRBJ2-5; a possible D gene is TRBD2 (6 bases). The germline gives CDR1 MNHEY, CDR2 SVGEGT. The ends were cut back, 5 bases at V and 5 bases at J, with 18 bases in the middle. The CDR3 has 15 amino acids. CDR3 nucleotide sequence: TGTGCCAGCAGTCCTGCGGGGAGGAGTGGGGAGACCCAGTACTTC. Its protein is CASSPAGRSGETQYF.

This chain joins TRBV7-9 and TRBJ1-1, with D unclear. Trimming removed 4 bases from V and 4 bases from J, with 13 bases in between. Germline V lookup: CDR1 SEHNR, CDR2 FQNEAQ (reference sequence). The CDR3 spans 14 residues. The DNA of the CDR3 is TGTGCCAGCAGCTCTGACGGGGTGGTCACTGAAGCTTTCTTT. It specifies CASSSDGVVTEAFF. Together with reference TRBV7-9 and TRBJ1-1, the CDR3 gives the full variable domain: DTGVSQNPRHKITKRGQNVTFRCDPISEHNRLYWYRQTLGQGPEFLTYFQNEAQLEKSRLLSDRFSAERPKGSFSTLEIQRTEQGDSAMYLCASSSDGVVTEAFFGQGTRLTVV.

This clonotype was seen more than once but under ten times. The chain has TRBV7-2 and TRBJ2-1, with D maybe TRBD2 (5 bases). The CDR3 is 16 residues long. The germline V and J ends were trimmed by 5 bases and 13 bases, with 27 bases remaining between them. Germline V gives CDR1 SGHTA, CDR2 FQGNSA. DNA of the CDR3: TGTGCCAGCAGCCCTTCCTCCTGGCTAGCCGTAGAGACCCAGTTCTTC. It encodes CASSPSSWLAVETQFF.

This clonotype appeared many times. CDR3 nucleotides: TGTGCCAGCAGCTCCGACCGGGACGTGCAGTTCTTC. It codes for CASSSDRDVQFF. V is TRBV7-2 and J is TRBJ2-1; either TRBD1 or TRBD2 may supply D (5 bases each). Germline values: CDR1 SGHTA, CDR2 FQGNSA. The V end was cut by 4 bases, the J end by 12 bases, with 13 bases between. There are 12 residues in the CDR3. Full variable domain (missing parts from reference TRBV7-2 and TRBJ2-1): GAGVSQSPSNKVTEKGKDVELRCDPISGHTALYWYRQSLGQGLEFLIYFQGNSAPDKSGLPSDRFSAERTGGSVSTLTIQRTQQEDSAVYLCASSSDRDVQFFGPGTRLTVL.

The gene calls are TRBV3-1 and TRBJ1-5; D uncertain. Trimming took off 0 bases at V and 1 base at J, with 7 bases between the two ends. The germline V gene has CDR1 LGHDT and CDR2 YNNKEL (reference sequence). The CDR3 runs to 15 residues. CDR3 bases: TGTGCCAGCAGCCAAGATATGGGAAGCAATCAGCCCCAGCATTTT. This gives the protein CASSQDMGSNQPQHF.

This clonotype was seen more than once but under ten times. This may come from a read error, since a much larger clone is one base off. The chain couples TRBV29-1 to TRBJ2-1; possibly TRBD1 for D (5 bases). The CDR3 loop spans 15 amino acids. Per the germline V gene, CDR1 is SQVTM and CDR2 is ANQGSEA. In DNA form, the CDR3 reads TGCGGCGTTGAAGGTGGGGCTAGCTCCTACAATGAGCAGTTCTTC. Protein: CGVEGGASSYNEQFF.

Ten or more counts support this clonotype. The rearrangement joins TRBV5-1 to TRBJ1-1; tentative D call: TRBD1 (5 bases). The V end was cut by 4 bases, the J end by 2 bases, with 9 bases between. The CDR3 has 13 amino acids. CDR1 is SGHRS, CDR2 YFSETQ, per germline. CDR3 nucleotide sequence: TGCGCCAGCAGCCACGGGGCTAACACTGAAGCTTTCTTT. Translation: CASSHGANTEAFF. Filled out from reference TRBV5-1 and TRBJ1-1, the complete variable domain reads KAGVTQTPRYLIKTRGQQVTLSCSPISGHRSVSWYQQTPGQGLQFLFEYFSETQRNKGNFPGRFSGRQFSNSRSEMNVSTLELGDSALYLCASSHGANTEAFFGQGTRLTVV.

The CDR3 sequence is CASSLTTSVSTDTQYF. DNA of the CDR3: TGTGCCAGCAGTTTAACGACTAGCGTGAGCACAGATACGCAGTATTTT. The chain has TRBV12-3 or TRBV12-4 and TRBJ2-3; 8 nucleotides agree with TRBD2. The CDR3 is 16 residues long. V shed 2 bases and J 0 bases; nucleotides not matched to a gene: 4.

This sequence joins TRBV20-1 and TRBJ2-3, with a tentative D call TRBD2 (6 bases). Looked up from germline, CDR1 is DFQATT and CDR2 is SNEGSKA (reference sequence). V lost 5 bases and J 3 bases, leaving 9 bases between the germline ends. The CDR3 loop spans 12 amino acids. The CDR3 region is CSAWDSTDTQYF. CDR3 in DNA: TGCAGTGCTTGGGACTCGACAGATACGCAGTATTTT.

The table lists this clonotype with many counts. The chain links TRBV6-6 to TRBJ1-2; D is ambiguous. There are 13 residues in the CDR3. V lost 7 bases and J lost 3, with 12 bases in between. Germline CDR1 MNHNY, CDR2 SVGAGI (reference sequence). The CDR3 sequence: CASKLHPDYGYTF. DNA for the CDR3: TGTGCCAGCAAGCTGCACCCGGACTATGGCTACACCTTC.

Worth noting for this clonotype: The junction does not match germline at one end; this may be a read error. This chain joins TRBV4-1 and TRBJ2-1; 7 nucleotides agree with TRBD1. The CDR3 sequence is 16 residues long. The germline CDR1 and CDR2 sequences are MGHRA and YSYEKL. The CDR3 loop reads CASNQEGDRSSYEQFF. Here the CDR3 DNA reads TGCGCCAGCAACCAAGAAGGGGACAGATCCTCCTACGAGCAGTTCTTC.

This clonotype was seen a few times. The chain combines TRBV20-1 with TRBJ2-4; D ambiguous. Germline V gene lookup returns CDR1 DFQATT and CDR2 SNEGSKA (reference sequence). The V end was cut by 1 base, the J end by 0 bases, with 10 bases between. This CDR3 comprises 15 residues. CDR3: CSARASELAKNIQYF. As DNA, the CDR3 is TGCAGTGCTAGAGCCTCCGAGTTAGCCAAAAACATTCAGTACTTC.

The chain employs TRBV18 and TRBJ2-5, with 10 positions matching TRBD1. CDR1 and CDR2 (germline): KGHSH, LQKENI. The CDR3 runs to 17 residues. Unmatched junction bases numbered 8, after V lost 2 bases and J lost 2 bases. The CDR3 sequence is CASSPRIGTGVQETQYF. The DNA for the CDR3 is TGTGCCAGCTCACCAAGGATCGGGACAGGGGTTCAAGAGACCCAGTACTTC.

This clonotype has a handful of counts. V usage is TRBV10-3 and J usage is TRBJ2-1; no definite D call. From germline, CDR1 is ENHRY and CDR2 SYGVKD. This CDR3 has 14 residues. V was cut by 4 bases and J by 5 bases, with 12 bases left in between. This CDR3 is CAISGVDSDNEQFF. DNA for the CDR3: TGTGCCATCAGTGGGGTAGACTCGGACAATGAGCAGTTCTTC.

This clonotype has ten or more counts. The chain is built from TRBV7-8 and TRBJ2-7; 8 bases match TRBD1. J gave up 6 bases and V 7 bases, and 8 bases lay outside the gene matches. This CDR3 comprises 13 residues. Germline V gene sequence: CDR1 SGHVS, CDR2 FQNEAQ. Written as DNA, the CDR3 is TGTGCCAGCAACGATCAGGGACAGGTCGAGCAGTACTTC. It encodes CASNDQGQVEQYF.

As regards this clonotype: A much larger clonotype is one base distant, so this may be a read error. The V gene is TRBV29-1, the J gene TRBJ2-1; 9 nucleotides match TRBD1. J gave up 7 bases and V 3 bases, and 16 bases lay outside the gene matches. CDR1 is SQVTM and CDR2 is ANQGSEA in the germline V gene. The length of the CDR3 is 17 residues. In DNA, the CDR3 is TGCAGCGTTGACGTGGGGACAGGGTGGAAGGGAGGGAATGAGCAGTTCTTC. It encodes CSVDVGTGWKGGNEQFF.

A note on this clonotype: One end of the junction is discordant with germline, which a read error may explain. The genes are TRBV7-6 and TRBJ1-2; no definite D call. CDR1 SGHVS and CDR2 FNYEAQ come from the germline V gene. This CDR3 region has 13 residues. CDR3 nucleotide sequence: TGTGCCGGCAGGCCCGGACGGGAATATGGCTACACCTTC. Amino acid sequence: CAGRPGREYGYTF.

This clonotype was counted between two and nine times. V is TRBV6-2 or TRBV6-3 and J is TRBJ2-7, with a tentative D call TRBD1 (5 bases). Between the trimmed V and J ends, which lost 8 bases and 2 bases, there was a span of 13 bases. CDR3 length equals 13 residues. From germline, CDR1 is MNHEY and CDR2 SVGEGT. CDR3 bases: TGTGCCAGCTTGGACATGGCGGCCTACGAGCAGTACTTC. It codes for CASLDMAAYEQYF.

Many counts were recorded for this clonotype. The chain links TRBV12-3 or TRBV12-4 to TRBJ2-7; D gene uncertain. This CDR3 has 15 residues. V lost 3 bases and J 2 bases, leaving 14 bases between the germline ends. CDR3 DNA: TGTGCCAGCAGTTTTGAGGCCGGCGGTACCTACGAGCAGTACTTC. Translating it yields CASSFEAGGTYEQYF.

This clonotype was seen just once. This chain joins TRBV7-6 and TRBJ1-5; 7 positions agree with TRBD1. The end of the DNA fits TRBJ2-3 better, so the J call may be wrong. Germline assignment: CDR1 SGHVS and CDR2 FNYEAQ. The CDR3 is made up of 15 amino acids. CDR3 sequence: CASSRGGTSNQPQYF. The CDR3 DNA sequence: TGTGCCAGCAGCCGAGGGGGCACTTCCAATCAGCCCCAGTATTTT.